The clone carrying this TCR beta chain was observed at least ten times. Using its own MiXCR run on the RT-PCR reads, TCRdb lists one record per CDR3 protein. The sample includes 550,000 to 750,000 distinct CDR3 sequences, 13% to 15% of them seen just once. Trimming removed 7 bases at V and 4 bases at J, with 12 bases between. In germline, CDR1 is SQVTM, CDR2 ANQGSEA. The CDR3 is 12 amino acids. The rearrangement links TRBV29-1 to TRBJ2-3; D gene ambiguous. Specimen: memory CD4+ T cells from blood. The origin of this receptor is a female donor in good health, serving as a healthy control. The CDR3: CSALGVADTQYF. DNA of the CDR3: TGCAGCGCCTTGGGTGTTGCAGATACGCAGTATTTT.